The 8 T cell receptor beta chains in this list originate from one sample, sequenced in a study of STAT3 mutations in large granular lymphocyte leukemia. Study-wide results and caveats: Every T-cell large granular lymphocyte leukemia patient had at least one immunodominant TCR beta clonotype.

These receptors are not linked to any known antigen. Sequencing was performed with immunoSEQ multiplex PCR; in TCRdb, only in-frame clones are kept and a portion is missing. The table shows approximately 30,000 clones, with around 80% occurring only once. The sequencing sample was made of peripheral blood mononuclear cells. These receptors were obtained from a woman in her 50s with T-cell large granular lymphocyte leukemia. Some clones in this sample may be carry-over from other donors' samples.

The genes are TRBV28 and TRBJ2-2, with 8 bases aligning to TRBD2. The CDR3 has 16 residues. CDR1 MDHEN and CDR2 SYDVKM come from the germline V gene. Germline trimming cut 1 base from V and 4 bases from J; bases unmatched to any gene: 5. The CDR3 protein is CASSLSTGGGTGELFF. DNA of the CDR3: TGTGCCAGCAGTTTATCTACGGGAGGGGGCACCGGGGAGCTGTTTTTT.

CDR3 DNA: TGTGCCAGCAGCCCGCTTTCGGATACGCAGTATTTT. Translating gives CASSPLSDTQYF. The V call is TRBV7-2, the J call TRBJ2-3; D is unclear. Germline V CDR1 and CDR2: SGHTA, FQGNSA. The CDR3 has 12 amino acids. Deletions cut 5 bases from V and 6 bases from J, with 9 bases between.

The V call is TRBV5-1, the J call TRBJ1-1; the D gene is possibly TRBD1 (5 bases). Germline V gives CDR1 SGHRS, CDR2 YFSETQ. The CDR3 has 13 residues. The V end was cut by 8 bases, the J end by 1 base, with 12 bases between. DNA for the CDR3: TGCGCCAGTTCGGAGGGGTGGAACACTGAAGCTTTCTTT. Translation: CASSEGWNTEAFF. The whole variable domain, remainder taken from reference TRBV5-1 and TRBJ1-1, is KAGVTQTPRYLIKTRGQQVTLSCSPISGHRSVSWYQQTPGQGLQFLFEYFSETQRNKGNFPGRFSGRQFSNSRSEMNVSTLELGDSALYLCASSEGWNTEAFFGQGTRLTVV.

This rearrangement joins TRBV7-9 to TRBJ2-3, with TRBD2 identical over 12 bases. Trimming took 4 bases from V and 4 from J; bases not matched to a gene: 9. CDR3 length: 17 amino acids. The germline V gene encodes CDR1 SEHNR and CDR2 FQNEAQ (reference sequence). CDR3 residues: CASSSLLAGGPPDTQYF. DNA of the CDR3: TGTGCCAGCAGCTCCCTTCTAGCGGGAGGGCCACCAGATACGCAGTATTTT.

The chain employs TRBV19 and TRBJ1-2; 9 bases line up with TRBD1. The CDR3 is 13 residues long. CDR1 is LNHDA, CDR2 SQIVND, per germline (reference sequence). V dropped 9 bases and J dropped 7; count of bases not matched to a gene: 9. The CDR3: CASRDRVIRGYTF. The DNA for the CDR3 is TGTGCCAGCCGGGACAGGGTTATACGTGGCTACACCTTC.

V and J are TRBV30 and TRBJ1-2; 7 nucleotides match TRBD1. Germline-derived CDR1 and CDR2 are GTSNPN and SVGIG (reference sequence). The CDR3 loop spans 14 amino acids. After removal of 8 bases from V and 4 bases from J, the junction contained 13 bases not matched to a gene. CDR3 sequence (DNA): TGTGCCCACAGGACAGGAGGACGCGTCTATGGCTACACCTTC. Residues: CAHRTGGRVYGYTF.

The chain couples TRBV5-1 to TRBJ1-2, with a weak D call TRBD1 (6 bases). There are 17 residues in the CDR3. From germline, CDR1 is SGHRS and CDR2 YFSETQ. With 0 bases removed from V and 4 bases from J, the gap between germline ends came to 19 bases. CDR3 sequence reads: CASSLGRGQGVPYGYTF. The CDR3 DNA reads as TGCGCCAGCAGCTTGGGGCGGGGGCAGGGAGTTCCCTATGGCTACACCTTC.

This clone came up once. The rearrangement uses TRBV9 and TRBJ1-4; D is ambiguous. The CDR3 contains 14 residues. V was pared by 0 bases and J by 4 bases, with 7 bases between. Germline V CDR1 and CDR2: SGDLS, YYNGEE. The CDR3, as DNA: TGTGCCAGCAGCGTAGAAGTAATTAATGAAAAACTGTTTTTT. Its protein product is CASSVEVINEKLFF. Looking up the rest from reference TRBV9 and TRBJ1-4 gives the full variable domain: DSGVTQTPKHLITATGQRVTLRCSPRSGDLSVYWYQQSLDQGLQFLIQYYNGEERAKGNILERFSAQQFPDLHSELNLSSLELGDSALYFCASSVEVINEKLFFGSGTQLSVL.